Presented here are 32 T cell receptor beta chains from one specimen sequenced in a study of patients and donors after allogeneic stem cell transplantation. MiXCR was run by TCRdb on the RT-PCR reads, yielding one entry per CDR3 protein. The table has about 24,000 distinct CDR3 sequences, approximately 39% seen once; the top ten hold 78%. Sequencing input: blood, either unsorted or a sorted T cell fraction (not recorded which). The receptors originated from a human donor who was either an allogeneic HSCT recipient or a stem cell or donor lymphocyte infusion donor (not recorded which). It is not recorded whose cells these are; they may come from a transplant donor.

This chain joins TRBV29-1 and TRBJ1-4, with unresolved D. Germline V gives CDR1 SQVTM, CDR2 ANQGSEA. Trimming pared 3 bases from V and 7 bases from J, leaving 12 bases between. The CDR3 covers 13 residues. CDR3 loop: CSVESPEAEKLFF. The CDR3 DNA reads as TGCAGCGTTGAGTCCCCAGAGGCTGAAAAACTGTTTTTT.

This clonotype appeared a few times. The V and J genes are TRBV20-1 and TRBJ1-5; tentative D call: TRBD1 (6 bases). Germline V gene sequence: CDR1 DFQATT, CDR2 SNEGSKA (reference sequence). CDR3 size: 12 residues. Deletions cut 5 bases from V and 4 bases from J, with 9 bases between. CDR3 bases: TGCAGTGCTGGAAGGGGGAATCAGCCCCAGCATTTT. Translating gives CSAGRGNQPQHF.

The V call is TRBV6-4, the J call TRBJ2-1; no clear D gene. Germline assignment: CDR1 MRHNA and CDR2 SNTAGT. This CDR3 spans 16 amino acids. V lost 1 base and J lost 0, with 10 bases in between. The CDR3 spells CASSDLDPSSYNEQFF. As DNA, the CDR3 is TGTGCCAGCAGTGACTTGGACCCCAGCTCCTACAATGAGCAGTTCTTC.

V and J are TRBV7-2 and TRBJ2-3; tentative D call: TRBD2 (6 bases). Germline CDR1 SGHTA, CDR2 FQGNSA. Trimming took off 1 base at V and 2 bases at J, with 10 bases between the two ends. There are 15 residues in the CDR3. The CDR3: CASSLGGANTDTQYF. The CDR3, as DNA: TGTGCCAGCAGCTTAGGCGGGGCGAACACAGATACGCAGTATTTT.

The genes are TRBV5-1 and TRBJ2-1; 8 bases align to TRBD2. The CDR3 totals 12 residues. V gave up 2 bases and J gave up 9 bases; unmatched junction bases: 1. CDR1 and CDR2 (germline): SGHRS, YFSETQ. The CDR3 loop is CASSFTSGEQFF. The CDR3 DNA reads TGCGCCAGCAGCTTCACTAGCGGTGAGCAGTTCTTC.

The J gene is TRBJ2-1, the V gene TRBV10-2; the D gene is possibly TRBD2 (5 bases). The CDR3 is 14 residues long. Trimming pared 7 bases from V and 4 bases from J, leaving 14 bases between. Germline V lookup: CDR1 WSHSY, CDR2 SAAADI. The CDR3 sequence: CASTELALYNEQFF. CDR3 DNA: TGCGCCAGCACGGAGCTAGCCTTATACAATGAGCAGTTCTTC.

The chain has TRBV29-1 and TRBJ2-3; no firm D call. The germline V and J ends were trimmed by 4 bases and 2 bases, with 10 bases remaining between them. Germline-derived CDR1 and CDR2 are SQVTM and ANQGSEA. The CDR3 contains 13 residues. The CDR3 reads CSVGGPFTDTQYF. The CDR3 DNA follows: TGCAGCGTTGGTGGGCCCTTCACAGATACGCAGTATTTT.

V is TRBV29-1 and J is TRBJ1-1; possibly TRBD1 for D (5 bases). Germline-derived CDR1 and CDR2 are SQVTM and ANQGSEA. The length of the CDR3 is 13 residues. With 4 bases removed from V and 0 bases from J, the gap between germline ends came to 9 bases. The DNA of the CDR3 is TGCAGCGTTGCCGACAGCTTGAACACTGAAGCTTTCTTT. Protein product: CSVADSLNTEAFF. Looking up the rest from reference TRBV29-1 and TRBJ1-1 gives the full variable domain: SAVISQKPSRDICQRGTSLTIQCQVDSQVTMMFWYRQQPGQSLTLIATANQGSEATYESGFVIDKFPISRPNLTFSTLTVSNMSPEDSSIYLCSVADSLNTEAFFGQGTRLTVV.

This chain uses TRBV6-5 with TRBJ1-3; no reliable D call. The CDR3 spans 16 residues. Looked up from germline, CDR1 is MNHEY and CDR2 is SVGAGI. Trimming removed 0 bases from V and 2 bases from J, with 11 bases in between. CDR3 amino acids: CASSYSSPQAGNTIYF. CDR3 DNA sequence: TGTGCCAGCAGTTACTCTAGCCCCCAGGCTGGAAACACCATATATTTT.

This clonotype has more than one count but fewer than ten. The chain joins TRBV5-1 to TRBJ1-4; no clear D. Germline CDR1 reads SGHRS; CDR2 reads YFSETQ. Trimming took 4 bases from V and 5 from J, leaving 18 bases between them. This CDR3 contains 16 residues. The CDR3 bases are TGCGCCAGCAGCCTTGGCGGAGGAAGTGAAAATGAAAAACTGTTTTTT. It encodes CASSLGGGSENEKLFF.

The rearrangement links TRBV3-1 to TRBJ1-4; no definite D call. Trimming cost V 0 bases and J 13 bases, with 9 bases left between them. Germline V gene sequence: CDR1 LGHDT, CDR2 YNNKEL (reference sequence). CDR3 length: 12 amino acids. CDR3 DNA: TGTGCCAGCAGCCAAGAAGCAAGCGGACTGTTTTTT. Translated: CASSQEASGLFF.

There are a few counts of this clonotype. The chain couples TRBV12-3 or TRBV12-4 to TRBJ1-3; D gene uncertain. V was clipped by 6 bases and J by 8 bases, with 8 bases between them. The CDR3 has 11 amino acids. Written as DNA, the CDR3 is TGTGCCAGCAGCCCCTCCGACACCATATATTTT. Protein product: CASSPSDTIYF.

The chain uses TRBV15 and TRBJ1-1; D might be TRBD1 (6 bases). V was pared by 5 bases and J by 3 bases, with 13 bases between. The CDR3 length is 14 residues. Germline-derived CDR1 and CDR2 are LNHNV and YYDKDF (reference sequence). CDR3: CATSDLQGYTEAFF. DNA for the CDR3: TGTGCCACCAGCGATTTACAGGGTTACACTGAAGCTTTCTTT.

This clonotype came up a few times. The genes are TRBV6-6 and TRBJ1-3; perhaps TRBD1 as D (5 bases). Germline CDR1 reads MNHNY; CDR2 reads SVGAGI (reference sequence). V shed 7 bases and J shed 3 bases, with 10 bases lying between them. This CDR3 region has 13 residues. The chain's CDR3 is CASTKGFGNTIYF. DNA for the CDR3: TGTGCCAGCACCAAGGGGTTTGGAAACACCATATATTTT.

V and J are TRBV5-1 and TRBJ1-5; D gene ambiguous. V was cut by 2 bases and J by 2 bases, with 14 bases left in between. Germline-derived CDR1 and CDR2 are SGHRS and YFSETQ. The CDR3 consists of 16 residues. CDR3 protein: CASSLDGSRGNQPQHF. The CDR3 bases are TGCGCCAGCAGCTTAGACGGGTCTCGGGGCAATCAGCCCCAGCATTTT.

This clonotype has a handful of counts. The chain's CDR3 is CSAPTGRTEAFF. CDR3 bases: TGCAGTGCACCGACAGGGAGGACTGAAGCTTTCTTT. This sequence joins TRBV20-1 and TRBJ1-1, with 7 positions matching TRBD1. From germline, CDR1 is DFQATT and CDR2 SNEGSKA (reference sequence). V lost 6 bases, J lost 5 bases, and 6 bases stayed unmatched. CDR3 length: 12 amino acids.

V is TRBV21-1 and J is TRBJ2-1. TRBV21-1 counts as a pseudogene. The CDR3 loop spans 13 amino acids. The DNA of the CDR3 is TGTGCCAGCAGCAAAGCGGGGTACAATGAGCAGTTCTTC. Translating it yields CASSKAGYNEQFF.

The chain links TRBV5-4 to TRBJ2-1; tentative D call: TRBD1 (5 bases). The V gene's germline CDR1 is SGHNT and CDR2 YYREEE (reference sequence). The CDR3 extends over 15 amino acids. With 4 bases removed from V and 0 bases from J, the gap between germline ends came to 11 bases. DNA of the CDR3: TGTGCCAGCAGCCTCAGGGTCAGCTCCTACAATGAGCAGTTCTTC. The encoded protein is CASSLRVSSYNEQFF.

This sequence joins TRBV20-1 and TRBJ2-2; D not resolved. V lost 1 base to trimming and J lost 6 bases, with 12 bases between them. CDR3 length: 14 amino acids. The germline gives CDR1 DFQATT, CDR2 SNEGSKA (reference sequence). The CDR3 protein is CSARAWQVAGELFF. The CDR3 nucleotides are TGCAGTGCTAGAGCCTGGCAGGTGGCCGGGGAGCTGTTTTTT.

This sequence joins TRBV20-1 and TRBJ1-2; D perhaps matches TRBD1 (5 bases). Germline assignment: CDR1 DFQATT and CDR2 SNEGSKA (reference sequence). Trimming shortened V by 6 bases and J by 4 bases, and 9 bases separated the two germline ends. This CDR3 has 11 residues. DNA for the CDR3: TGCAGTGCGTCAGGGCTCTATGGCTACACCTTC. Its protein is CSASGLYGYTF.

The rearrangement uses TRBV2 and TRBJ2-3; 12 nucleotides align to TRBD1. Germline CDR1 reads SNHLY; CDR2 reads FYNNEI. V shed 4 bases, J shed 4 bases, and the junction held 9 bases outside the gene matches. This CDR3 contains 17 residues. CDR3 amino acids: CASSATGTGGKADTQYF. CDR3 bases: TGTGCCAGCAGTGCGACCGGGACAGGGGGCAAGGCAGATACGCAGTATTTT.

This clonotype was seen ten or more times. The CDR3 region has the DNA TGCGCCAGCAGCCAACCCGGTTGGAACATTCAGTACTTC. Translated, it gives CASSQPGWNIQYF. The chain couples TRBV4-1 to TRBJ2-4; D remains unclear. This CDR3 has 13 residues. The ends were cut back, 2 bases at V and 7 bases at J, with 9 bases in the middle. The germline V gene encodes CDR1 MGHRA and CDR2 YSYEKL.

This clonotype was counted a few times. The CDR3 coding sequence is TGTGCCAGCAGCCCTCCCGGGAGTGACAATGAGCAGTTCTTC. It codes for CASSPPGSDNEQFF. This chain links TRBV11-3 with TRBJ2-1; possibly TRBD2 for D (6 bases). There are 14 residues in the CDR3. From germline, CDR1 is SGHNT and CDR2 YENEEA. Trimming left V 5 bases short and J 5 bases short, with 13 bases between.

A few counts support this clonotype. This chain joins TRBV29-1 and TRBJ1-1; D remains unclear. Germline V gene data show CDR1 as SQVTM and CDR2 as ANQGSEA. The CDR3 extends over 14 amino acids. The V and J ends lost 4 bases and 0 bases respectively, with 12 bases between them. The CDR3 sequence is CSVARSQVNTEAFF. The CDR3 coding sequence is TGCAGCGTTGCTCGAAGTCAGGTGAACACTGAAGCTTTCTTT. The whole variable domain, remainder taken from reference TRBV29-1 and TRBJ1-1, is SAVISQKPSRDICQRGTSLTIQCQVDSQVTMMFWYRQQPGQSLTLIATANQGSEATYESGFVIDKFPISRPNLTFSTLTVSNMSPEDSSIYLCSVARSQVNTEAFFGQGTRLTVV.

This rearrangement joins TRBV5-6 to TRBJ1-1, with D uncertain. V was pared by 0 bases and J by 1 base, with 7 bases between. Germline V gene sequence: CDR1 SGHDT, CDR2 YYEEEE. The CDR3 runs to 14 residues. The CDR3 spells CASSLVEGNTEAFF. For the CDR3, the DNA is TGTGCCAGCAGCTTGGTAGAGGGGAACACTGAAGCTTTCTTT.

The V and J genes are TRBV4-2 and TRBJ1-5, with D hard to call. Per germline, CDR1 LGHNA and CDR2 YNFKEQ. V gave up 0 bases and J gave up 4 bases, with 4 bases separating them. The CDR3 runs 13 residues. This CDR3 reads CASSQDFNQPQHF. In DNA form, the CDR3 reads TGTGCCAGCAGCCAAGATTTTAATCAGCCCCAGCATTTT.

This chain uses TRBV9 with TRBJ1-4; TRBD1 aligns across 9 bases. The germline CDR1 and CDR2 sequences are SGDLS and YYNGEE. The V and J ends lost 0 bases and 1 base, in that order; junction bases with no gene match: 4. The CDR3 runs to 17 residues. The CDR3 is CASSVGGTGRTNEKLFF. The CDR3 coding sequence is TGTGCCAGCAGCGTAGGGGGGACAGGGAGAACTAATGAAAAACTGTTTTTT.

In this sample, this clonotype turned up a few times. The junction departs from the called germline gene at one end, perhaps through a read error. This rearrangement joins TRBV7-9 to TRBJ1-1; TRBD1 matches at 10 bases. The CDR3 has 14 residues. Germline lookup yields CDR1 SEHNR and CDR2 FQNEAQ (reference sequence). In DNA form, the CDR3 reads TGTGCCAGCAGCCGTGGACAGGGGGAAACTGAAGTTTTCTTT. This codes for CASSRGQGETEVFF.

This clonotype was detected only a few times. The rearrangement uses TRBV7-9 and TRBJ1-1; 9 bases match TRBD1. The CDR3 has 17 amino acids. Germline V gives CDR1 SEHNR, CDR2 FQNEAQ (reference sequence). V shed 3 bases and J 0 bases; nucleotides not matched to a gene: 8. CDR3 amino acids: CASSFSQGAGLNTEAFF. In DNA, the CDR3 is TGTGCCAGCAGCTTTTCACAGGGGGCCGGATTGAACACTGAAGCTTTCTTT. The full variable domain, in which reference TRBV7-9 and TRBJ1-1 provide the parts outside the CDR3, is DTGVSQNPRHKITKRGQNVTFRCDPISEHNRLYWYRQTLGQGPEFLTYFQNEAQLEKSRLLSDRFSAERPKGSFSTLEIQRTEQGDSAMYLCASSFSQGAGLNTEAFFGQGTRLTVV.

Here the CDR3 DNA reads TGTGCCAGCAGTTTGCAGGGGGCTCGGACTGAAGCTTTCTTT. Translation: CASSLQGARTEAFF. The chain couples TRBV27 to TRBJ1-1; TRBD1 matches 8 bases. The CDR3 has 14 amino acids. Germline CDR1 MNHEY, CDR2 SMNVEV (reference sequence). The trim removed 3 bases at V and 5 bases at J, leaving 5 bases unmatched.

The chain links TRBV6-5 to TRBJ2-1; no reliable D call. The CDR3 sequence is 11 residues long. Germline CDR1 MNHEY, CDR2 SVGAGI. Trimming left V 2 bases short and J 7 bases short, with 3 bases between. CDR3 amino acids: CASSYRNEQFF. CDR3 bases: TGTGCCAGCAGTTACAGGAATGAGCAGTTCTTC.

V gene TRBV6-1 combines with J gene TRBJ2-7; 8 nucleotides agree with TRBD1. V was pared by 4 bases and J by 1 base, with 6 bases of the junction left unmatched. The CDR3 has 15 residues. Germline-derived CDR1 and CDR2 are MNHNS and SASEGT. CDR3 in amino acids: CASSARDRPSYEQYF. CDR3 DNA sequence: TGTGCCAGCAGTGCCCGGGACAGGCCTTCCTACGAGCAGTACTTC.